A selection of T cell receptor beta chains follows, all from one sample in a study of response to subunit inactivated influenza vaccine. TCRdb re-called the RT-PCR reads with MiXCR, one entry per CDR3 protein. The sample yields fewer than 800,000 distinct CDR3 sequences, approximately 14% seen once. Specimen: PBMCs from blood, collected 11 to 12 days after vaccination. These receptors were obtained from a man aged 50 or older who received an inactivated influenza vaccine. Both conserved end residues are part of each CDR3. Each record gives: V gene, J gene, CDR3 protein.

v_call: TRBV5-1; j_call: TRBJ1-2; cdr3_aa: CASSLDAWSNYGYTF
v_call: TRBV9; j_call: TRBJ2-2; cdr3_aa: CASSARGANTGELFF
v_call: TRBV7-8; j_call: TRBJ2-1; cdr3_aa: CASSLVLERGEQFF
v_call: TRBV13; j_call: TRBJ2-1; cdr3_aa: CASSLGPGQGFYNEQFF
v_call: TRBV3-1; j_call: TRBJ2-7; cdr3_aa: CASSPRFGYEQYF
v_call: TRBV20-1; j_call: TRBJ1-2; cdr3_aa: CSATGPGGDDRYTF
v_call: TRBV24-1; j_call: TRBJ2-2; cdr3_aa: CATSGSTGELFF
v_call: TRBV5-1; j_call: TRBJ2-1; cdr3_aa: CASSSRTGNEQFF
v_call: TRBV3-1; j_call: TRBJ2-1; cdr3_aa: CASSQDGLSLSYNEQFF
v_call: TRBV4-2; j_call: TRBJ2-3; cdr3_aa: CASSQGSSPSTDTQYF
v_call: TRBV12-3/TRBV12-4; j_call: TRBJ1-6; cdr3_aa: CASSIGQGYSPLHF
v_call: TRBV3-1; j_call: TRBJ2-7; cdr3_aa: CASSLTSDRNEQYF
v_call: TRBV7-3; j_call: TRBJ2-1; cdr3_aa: CASSLTPSGSRGEQFF
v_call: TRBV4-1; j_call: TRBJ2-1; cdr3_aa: CASSQGTSGGDEQFF
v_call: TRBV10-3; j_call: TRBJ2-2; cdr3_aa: CAISREGGNTGELFF
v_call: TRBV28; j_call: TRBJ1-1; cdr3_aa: CASSNRGKSMNTEAFF
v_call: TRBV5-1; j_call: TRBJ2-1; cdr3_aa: CASSLLRGGHEQFF
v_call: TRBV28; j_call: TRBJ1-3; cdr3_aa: CASSRRTGVGNTIYF
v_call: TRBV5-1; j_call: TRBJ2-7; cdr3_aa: CASSLAGTSGRGTYEQYF
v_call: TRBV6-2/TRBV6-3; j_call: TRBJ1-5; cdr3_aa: CASSYPPGSQPQHF
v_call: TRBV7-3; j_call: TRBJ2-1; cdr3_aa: CASSLSAGGPYNEQFF
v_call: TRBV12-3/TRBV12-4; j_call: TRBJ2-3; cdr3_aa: CASTFITDTQYF
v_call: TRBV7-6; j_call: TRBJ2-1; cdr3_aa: CASSSWTGGNEQFF
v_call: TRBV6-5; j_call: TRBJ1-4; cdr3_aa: CASSYSTVPGGLFF
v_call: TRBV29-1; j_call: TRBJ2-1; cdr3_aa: CSVEGLAGVSEQFF
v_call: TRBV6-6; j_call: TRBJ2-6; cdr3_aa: CASSSGQDRVLTF
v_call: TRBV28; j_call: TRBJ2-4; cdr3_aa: CASNSLGGVIQYF
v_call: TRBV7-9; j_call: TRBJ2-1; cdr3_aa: CASSLSPGQGGNEQFF
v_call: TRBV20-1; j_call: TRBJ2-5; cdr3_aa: CSALRTGQKTQYF
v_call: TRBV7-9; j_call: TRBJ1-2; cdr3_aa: CASSSRTGDYGYTF
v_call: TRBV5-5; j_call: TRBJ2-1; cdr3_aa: CASSSGLAGVPYNEQFF
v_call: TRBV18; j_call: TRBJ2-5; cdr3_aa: CASSPRSGTETQYF
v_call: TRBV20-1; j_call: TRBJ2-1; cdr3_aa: CSASPFSSYNEQFF
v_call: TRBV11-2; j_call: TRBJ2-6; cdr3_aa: CASSTPRRVLDIRTGANVLTF
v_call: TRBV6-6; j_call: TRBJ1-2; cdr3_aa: CASSYPGGSYTF
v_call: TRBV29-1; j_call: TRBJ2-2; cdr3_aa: CSVEVPANTGELFF
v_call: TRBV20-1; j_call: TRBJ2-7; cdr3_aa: CSAPRAGGAYEQYF
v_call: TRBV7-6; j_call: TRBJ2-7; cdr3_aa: CASSHEQGPPLGQYF
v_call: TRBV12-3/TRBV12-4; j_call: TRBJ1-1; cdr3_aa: CASTRDTVTIGEAFF
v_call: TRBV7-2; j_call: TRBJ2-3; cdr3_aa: CASSLAPSGRASDTQYF
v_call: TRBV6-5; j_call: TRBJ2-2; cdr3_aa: CASSYLYGSGELFF
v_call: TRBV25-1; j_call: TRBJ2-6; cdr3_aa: CATSGRSLTSGGAKSGANVLTF
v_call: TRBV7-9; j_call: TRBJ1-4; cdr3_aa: CASTNYGDRDEKLFF
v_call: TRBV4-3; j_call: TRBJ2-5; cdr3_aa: CASSQDGLSLETQYF
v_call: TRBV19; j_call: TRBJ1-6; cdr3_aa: CASSISRDRPLHF
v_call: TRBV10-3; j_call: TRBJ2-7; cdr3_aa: CAISDHTGGPGAAVYEQYF
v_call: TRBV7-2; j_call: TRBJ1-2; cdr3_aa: CASSYGAGGYTF
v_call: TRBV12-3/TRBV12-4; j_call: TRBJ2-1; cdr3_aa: CASRSQGLAFEQFF
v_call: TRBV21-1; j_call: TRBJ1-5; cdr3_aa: CASKRWVLNQPQHF
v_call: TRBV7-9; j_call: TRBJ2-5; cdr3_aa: CASSLGSLQVHETQYF
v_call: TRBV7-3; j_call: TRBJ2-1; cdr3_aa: CASSFSRDVNEQFF
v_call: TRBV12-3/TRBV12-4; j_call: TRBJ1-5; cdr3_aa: CASSGDRVQPQHF